This paragraph reports one T cell receptor beta chain. The antigen is not known. Measured with immunoSEQ multiplex PCR; TCRdb has only the in-frame clones, and not every one. This table has approximately 25,000 clones, 80% to 95% appearing once. The entry originates in a study of monozygotic twins with cystic fibrosis. Broader study findings: The repertoire was suggested to be naive-dominated, clonality median about 0.009.

The CDR3 totals 18 residues. Per the germline V gene, CDR1 is MGHRA and CDR2 is YSYEKL. Trimming removed 0 bases from V and 5 bases from J, with 17 bases in between. This chain connects TRBV4-1 to TRBJ1-6, with D unclear. The TCR comes from a girl aged 2-10 years with cystic fibrosis. The sample consisted of blood. CDR3 loop: CASSQDTPAEYNNSPLHF. CDR3 nucleotide sequence: TGCGCCAGCAGCCAAGATACGCCGGCGGAGTATAATAATTCACCCCTCCACTTT.